Following are 25 T cell receptor beta chains from one sample sequenced in a study of blood T cell repertoires in COVID-19. Libraries were prepared by immunoSEQ multiplex PCR; TCRdb keeps only in-frame clonotypes and omits some of them. Among some 320,000 clones listed, more than 75% were seen once. The sequencing sample was made of PBMCs or T cells enriched from blood (not recorded which). The receptors come from a man aged 55 to 70 who had recovered from COVID-19.

The chain uses TRBV14 and TRBJ2-5; D is possibly TRBD2 (5 bases). Trimming removed 6 bases at V and 5 bases at J, with 16 bases between. The CDR3 loop spans 14 amino acids. The V gene's germline CDR1 is SGHDN and CDR2 FVKESK. CDR3 in amino acids: CASSQTQRGETQYF. As DNA, the CDR3 is TGTGCCAGCAGTCAGACCCAAAGAGGGGAGACCCAGTACTTC.

The gene calls are TRBV7-9 and TRBJ2-1, with 10 bases matching TRBD2. The CDR3 has 16 residues. With 7 bases clipped from V and 6 bases from J, the junction kept 12 bases outside the gene matches. Germline CDR1 reads SEHNR; CDR2 reads FQNEAQ (reference sequence). The DNA of the CDR3 is TGTGCCAGCATCCTAGGAGCGGGAGGGCCGTTCAATGAGCAGTTCTTC. It specifies CASILGAGGPFNEQFF.

The CDR3 is CASGPRDRGDQPQHF. CDR3 coding DNA: TGTGCTAGTGGCCCCCGGGACCGGGGGGATCAGCCCCAGCATTTT. V gene TRBV12-5 combines with J gene TRBJ1-5; weak D call: TRBD1 (5 bases). The CDR3 extends over 15 amino acids. Germline values: CDR1 LGHNT, CDR2 FRNRAP. V gave up 6 bases and J gave up 5 bases, with 17 bases separating them.

The rearrangement links TRBV29-1 to TRBJ1-2; D call uncertain. The CDR3 length is 12 residues. Germline CDR1 and CDR2: SQVTM and ANQGSEA. V was pared by 7 bases and J by 5 bases, with 14 bases between. CDR3: CSAELSSYGYTF. The CDR3 region has the DNA TGCAGCGCGGAATTGAGTTCGTATGGCTACACCTTC.

This clone was seen a few times. The J gene is TRBJ2-7, the V gene TRBV19, with 7 bases aligning to TRBD1. Per the germline V gene, CDR1 is LNHDA and CDR2 is SQIVND (reference sequence). The junction had 2 bases not matched to a gene; V was cut back by 6 bases and J by 0 bases. This CDR3 is 13 amino acids long. The CDR3 DNA is TGTGCCAGTAGAGGGGGCTACTCCTACGAGCAGTACTTC. Its protein is CASRGGYSYEQYF.

The chain recombines TRBV11-2 with TRBJ2-7, with 10 positions matching TRBD1. The CDR3 extends over 15 amino acids. The V segment lost 4 bases and the J segment 6 bases; nucleotides outside the gene matches: 9. The germline gives CDR1 SGHAT, CDR2 FQNNGV. The CDR3 DNA is TGTGCCAGCAGCTGGGGCGGGACAGGGGCACTCGAGCAGTACTTC. Translating gives CASSWGGTGALEQYF.

V usage is TRBV25-1 and J usage is TRBJ1-1, with D hard to call. V lost 2 bases and J 8 bases, leaving 6 bases between the germline ends. The CDR3 contains 11 residues. Germline values: CDR1 MGHDK, CDR2 SYGVNS. In DNA form, the CDR3 reads TGTGCCAGCAGTGAAGGAGGGGAAGCTTTCTTT. Protein: CASSEGGEAFF. The whole variable domain, filled in from reference TRBV25-1 and TRBJ1-1, reads EADIYQTPRYLVIGTGKKITLECSQTMGHDKMYWYQQDPGMELHLIHYSYGVNSTEKGDLSSESTVSRIRTEHFPLTLESARPSHTSQYLCASSEGGEAFFGQGTRLTVV.

CDR3 sequence reads: CASSLAGLTQNYGYTF. For the CDR3, the DNA is TGTGCCAGCAGCTTAGCAGGGCTTACCCAAAACTATGGCTACACCTTC. The chain has TRBV11-2 and TRBJ1-2; D might be TRBD1 (5 bases). V lost 1 base and J 2 bases, leaving 14 bases between the germline ends. The CDR3 is 16 residues long. Germline values: CDR1 SGHAT, CDR2 FQNNGV.

The rearrangement links TRBV5-1 to TRBJ1-4; 7 bases align to TRBD1. This CDR3 has 13 residues. V was pared by 4 bases and J by 7 bases, with 4 bases of the junction left unmatched. Looked up from germline, CDR1 is SGHRS and CDR2 is YFSETQ. CDR3 coding DNA: TGCGCCAGCAGCAGCGACAGGGTTGAAAAACTGTTTTTT. The encoded protein is CASSSDRVEKLFF.

The rearrangement uses TRBV4-1 and TRBJ2-1; 9 bases are a match to TRBD2. Germline-derived CDR1 and CDR2 are MGHRA and YSYEKL. The CDR3 has 20 residues. V was clipped by 1 base and J by 5 bases; unmatched bases: 18. The CDR3 here is CASSQAAIFSGTSRNNEQFF. The CDR3 DNA reads TGCGCCAGCAGCCAAGCGGCCATATTTTCCGGGACTAGCAGAAACAATGAGCAGTTCTTC.

This rearrangement joins TRBV5-1 to TRBJ2-3, with 10 bases that match TRBD2. V lost 2 bases to trimming and J lost 1 base; unmatched junction nucleotides: 13. The CDR3 is made up of 19 amino acids. Per the germline V gene, CDR1 is SGHRS and CDR2 is YFSETQ. The CDR3 is CASSFPGLAIVGGTDTQYF. Here the CDR3 DNA reads TGCGCCAGCAGCTTCCCGGGACTAGCGATTGTGGGGGGCACAGATACGCAGTATTTT. Full variable domain (outside the CDR3, taken from reference TRBV5-1 and TRBJ2-3): KAGVTQTPRYLIKTRGQQVTLSCSPISGHRSVSWYQQTPGQGLQFLFEYFSETQRNKGNFPGRFSGRQFSNSRSEMNVSTLELGDSALYLCASSFPGLAIVGGTDTQYFGPGTRLTVL.

The chain combines TRBV7-8 with TRBJ2-2; 10 bases are shared with TRBD2. CDR1 and CDR2 (germline): SGHVS, FQNEAQ. The junction had 7 bases not matched to a gene; V was cut back by 1 base and J by 5 bases. The CDR3 contains 17 residues. This CDR3 reads CASSLVRAGGRTGELFF. Here the CDR3 DNA reads TGTGCCAGCAGCTTAGTGCGAGCGGGAGGGAGAACCGGGGAGCTGTTTTTT.

The rearrangement links TRBV7-2 to TRBJ1-1; possible D gene TRBD1, 6 bases. Trimming shortened V by 2 bases and J by 3 bases, and 7 bases separated the two germline ends. This CDR3 region has 13 residues. Germline V CDR1 and CDR2: SGHTA, FQGNSA. CDR3 coding DNA: TGTGCCAGCAGCTTACAGGGGTACACTGAAGCTTTCTTT. Protein: CASSLQGYTEAFF. Supplemented by reference TRBV7-2 and TRBJ1-1, the full variable domain reads GAGVSQSPSNKVTEKGKDVELRCDPISGHTALYWYRQSLGQGLEFLIYFQGNSAPDKSGLPSDRFSAERTGGSVSTLTIQRTQQEDSAVYLCASSLQGYTEAFFGQGTRLTVV.

This chain links TRBV18 with TRBJ1-1, with TRBD1 matching 7 bases. V trimming: 5 bases; J trimming: 5 bases; junction bases outside the gene matches: 5. This CDR3 spans 13 amino acids. Germline assignment: CDR1 KGHSH and CDR2 LQKENI. The CDR3 DNA sequence: TGTGCCAGCTCAGCGACAGGGCGGACTGAAGCTTTCTTT. The encoded protein is CASSATGRTEAFF.

This chain links TRBV7-9 with TRBJ1-5, with 7 positions matching TRBD1. CDR3 size: 17 residues. Germline V gene data show CDR1 as SEHNR and CDR2 as FQNEAQ (reference sequence). Trimming took 4 bases from V and 3 from J; bases not matched to a gene: 12. The CDR3 DNA reads as TGTGCCAGCAGCTCGACCTTAGACAGGGCTTACAATCAGCCCCAGCATTTT. Its translation is CASSSTLDRAYNQPQHF. The variable domain in full, with the rest retrieved from reference TRBV7-9 and TRBJ1-5, is DTGVSQNPRHKITKRGQNVTFRCDPISEHNRLYWYRQTLGQGPEFLTYFQNEAQLEKSRLLSDRFSAERPKGSFSTLEIQRTEQGDSAMYLCASSSTLDRAYNQPQHFGDGTRLSIL.

CDR3 amino acids: CASSIPLPLDRGHTEAFF. In nucleotides, the CDR3 is TGTGCCAGTAGTATCCCCCTACCCCTCGACAGGGGGCACACTGAAGCTTTCTTT. The V and J genes are TRBV19 and TRBJ1-1; 10 bases line up with TRBD1. Germline CDR1 and CDR2: LNHDA and SQIVND (reference sequence). The CDR3 runs to 18 residues. Trimming at V came to 3 bases and at J to 3 bases, leaving 13 bases not matched to a gene.

The chain is built from TRBV6-5 and TRBJ1-1; TRBD1 is a possible D gene (5 bases). V lost 5 bases and J 1 base, leaving 14 bases between the germline ends. CDR1 and CDR2 from the germline V gene are MNHEY and SVGAGI. The length of the CDR3 is 15 residues. The CDR3 is CASSPSSGKNTEAFF. The DNA of the CDR3 is TGTGCCAGCAGTCCCAGCTCAGGGAAGAACACTGAAGCTTTCTTT.

The V call is TRBV7-9, the J call TRBJ2-2; 7 bases match TRBD1. Trimming removed 5 bases from V and 7 bases from J; junction bases left unmatched: 7. Germline lookup yields CDR1 SEHNR and CDR2 FQNEAQ (reference sequence). CDR3 length equals 14 residues. The CDR3 region is CASSPRRQGGELFF. CDR3 nucleotide sequence: TGTGCCAGCAGCCCGCGCCGACAGGGCGGGGAGCTGTTTTTT.

The V gene is TRBV19, the J gene TRBJ2-7; 8 bases align to TRBD2. CDR3 size: 14 residues. Germline assignment: CDR1 LNHDA and CDR2 SQIVND (reference sequence). V dropped 9 bases and J dropped 3; count of bases not matched to a gene: 10. CDR3 amino acids: CASKDSGNRYEQYF. The CDR3 DNA reads as TGTGCCAGCAAGGATAGCGGGAACCGCTACGAGCAGTACTTC.

The V gene is TRBV30, the J gene TRBJ1-5; unclear D gene. Trimming took off 6 bases at V and 3 bases at J, with 18 bases between the two ends. Germline V gene lookup returns CDR1 GTSNPN and CDR2 SVGIG (reference sequence). The CDR3 is 15 residues long. CDR3: CACTVDNHFNQPQHF. DNA for the CDR3: TGTGCCTGTACGGTAGACAACCACTTCAATCAGCCCCAGCATTTT. Combining the CDR3 with reference TRBV30 and TRBJ1-5 gives the whole variable domain SQTIHQWPATLVQPVGSPLSLECTVEGTSNPNLYWYRQAAGRGLQLLFYSVGIGQISSEVPQNLSASRPQDRQFILSSKKLLLSDSGFYLCACTVDNHFNQPQHFGDGTRLSIL.

The genes are TRBV21-1 and TRBJ2-7; TRBD2 is the table's D call and was not checked against the DNA. TRBV21-1 constitutes a pseudogene. The CDR3 is 16 residues long. CDR3: CASTPWRVMSSYEQYF. As DNA, the CDR3 is TGTGCCAGCACTCCTTGGAGGGTCATGAGCTCCTACGAGCAGTACTTC.

V and J are TRBV18 and TRBJ2-6; no clear D. Germline CDR1 is KGHSH and CDR2 is LQKENI. CDR3 length: 15 amino acids. V lost 3 bases to trimming and J lost 0 bases, with 6 bases between them. The CDR3 sequence is CASSPGGSGANVLTF. In DNA, the CDR3 is TGTGCCAGCTCACCCGGTGGCTCTGGGGCCAACGTCCTGACTTTC.

This clone has a single count. The V and J genes are TRBV2 and TRBJ1-5; a weak D match, TRBD1 (5 bases). CDR1 is SNHLY and CDR2 is FYNNEI in the germline V gene. This CDR3 region has 14 residues. Trimming left V 7 bases short and J 0 bases short, with 10 bases between. In DNA form, the CDR3 reads TGTGCCAGCACCGGGGGGAATAGCAATCAGCCCCAGCATTTT. Its translation is CASTGGNSNQPQHF.

The gene calls are TRBV24-1 and TRBJ2-5; the match to TRBD1 covers 8 bases. Germline V CDR1 and CDR2: KGHDR, SFDVKD. This CDR3 has 16 residues. V trimming: 4 bases; J trimming: 1 base; junction bases outside the gene matches: 7. The CDR3 here is CATSDRTGKGQETQYF. The CDR3 bases are TGTGCCACCAGTGACCGGACAGGGAAGGGCCAAGAGACCCAGTACTTC.

The chain links TRBV2 to TRBJ2-5; maybe TRBD2 (6 bases). This CDR3 has 13 residues. Germline loops: CDR1 SNHLY, CDR2 FYNNEI. With 8 bases removed from V and 3 bases from J, the gap between germline ends came to 13 bases. The chain's CDR3 is CASSGGPKETQYF. CDR3 DNA sequence: TGTGCCAGCTCCGGAGGGCCAAAAGAGACCCAGTACTTC.